This is a list of T cell receptor beta chains from one sample in a study of shared clonotypes between healthy human individuals. This table comes from immunoSEQ multiplex PCR, and its TCRdb copy is limited to in-frame clones, with some not included. The sample records about 700,000 clones, less than 85% being singletons. The sequenced material came from memory CD4+ T cells sorted from blood. The receptors stem from a woman aged 30 to 39 in good health. The CDR3 runs from the conserved cysteine through the conserved F or W. Each record gives: D gene, clone size, V gene, J gene, CDR3 DNA, CDR3 protein. The D gene is left open where the match is weak. A row's size may be missing; if present it is once, few, many or a size class.

>TRBD2|few|TRBV15|TRBJ2-1
TGTGCCACCAGCGCGCCTAGCGGGACCTACAATGAGCAGTTCTTC
CATSAPSGTYNEQFF
>NA|NA|TRBV28|TRBJ2-7
TGTGCCAGCCATTCCTTCGGGACGACCCCCTACGAGCAGTACTTC
CASHSFGTTPYEQYF
>TRBD1|NA|TRBV29-1|TRBJ1-1
TGCAGCGCTGGACAGGAGAACACTGAAGCTTTCTTT
CSAGQENTEAFF
>NA|NA|TRBV2|TRBJ2-1
TGTGCCAGCAGTCCGATACTTGGCTCCTACAATGAGCAGTTCTTC
CASSPILGSYNEQFF
>TRBD2|NA|TRBV7-9|TRBJ2-1
TGTGCCAGCAGCTTATCGCGCGGCGGGAGCTCCTACAATGAGCAGTTCTTC
CASSLSRGGSSYNEQFF
>NA|once|TRBV5-1|TRBJ1-4
TGCGCCAGCAGCTACGGAACTTATAATGAAAAACTGTTTTTT
CASSYGTYNEKLFF
>NA|few|TRBV30|TRBJ2-5
TGTGCCTGGAGTGGTAGACAGCTTCGTACGGGGGAGACCCAGTACTTC
CAWSGRQLRTGETQYF
>NA|NA|TRBV7-9|TRBJ2-7
TGTGCCAGCAGCTTAGTAGCACACTCCTACGAGCAGTACTTC
CASSLVAHSYEQYF
>TRBD2|NA|TRBV5-5|TRBJ2-7
TGTGCCAGCAGCTTGCGGGCTAGCGGGAGTCGCGAGCAGTACTTC
CASSLRASGSREQYF
>TRBD1|NA|TRBV2|TRBJ2-5
TGTGCCAGCGGGGGGGACAGGGGGACCGAGACCCAGTACTTC
CASGGDRGTETQYF
>NA|NA|TRBV11-2|TRBJ2-1
TGTGCCAGCAGCCCCGGCGGCGGGGTTTACAATGAGCAGTTCTTC
CASSPGGGVYNEQFF
>TRBD1|NA|TRBV28|TRBJ1-6
TGTGCCAGCCGGTGGGACAGGGGTAATTCACCCCTCCACTTT
CASRWDRGNSPLHF
>TRBD1|NA|TRBV28|TRBJ1-5
TGTGCCAGCAGTCCCAGGACAGGCTTACAGCCCCAGCATTTT
CASSPRTGLQPQHF
>NA|few|TRBV28|TRBJ1-1
TGTGCCAGCAGTTTACCCGACAATACGAACACTGAAGCTTTCTTT
CASSLPDNTNTEAFF
>NA|NA|TRBV5-8|TRBJ2-1
TGTGCCAGCAGCTTAAGTAGCGGCGATGAGCAGTTCTTC
CASSLSSGDEQFF
>NA|NA|TRBV11-2|TRBJ2-1
TGTGCCAGCAGCTTAGTGGCGGGGGCGGTAACCTACAATGAGCAGTTCTTC
CASSLVAGAVTYNEQFF
>NA|NA|TRBV29-1|TRBJ1-1
TGCAGCGGCTTCTCCTCTGAAGCTTTCTTT
CSGFSSEAFF
>NA|NA|TRBV5-1|TRBJ2-2
TGCGCCAGCAGCTTCGGGGGAACGAACACCGGGGAGCTGTTTTTT
CASSFGGTNTGELFF
>TRBD2|NA|TRBV6-5|TRBJ2-1
TGTGCCAGCAGGCAAGCGGGAGGGCCTGAGCAGTTCTTC
CASRQAGGPEQFF
>NA|NA|TRBV10-1|TRBJ2-7
TGCGCCAGCAGAGGACCTTACGAGCAGTACTTC
CASRGPYEQYF
>TRBD2|NA|TRBV7-8|TRBJ2-5
TGTGCCAGCAGCTTAGCCCGCGGACTAGCGAGTCAAGAGACCCAGTACTTC
CASSLARGLASQETQYF
>NA|NA|TRBV7-3|TRBJ2-7
TGTGCCAGCAGCCTATATCAAGCCTACGAGCAGTACTTC
CASSLYQAYEQYF
>NA|few|TRBV7-6|TRBJ2-3
TGTGCCAGCAGCTTTCAATCTCGGGTCAGCACAGATACGCAGTATTTT
CASSFQSRVSTDTQYF
>NA|NA|TRBV2|TRBJ1-2
TGTGCCAGCAGTGAGGAGACACTGGACGGCTACACCTTC
CASSEETLDGYTF
>TRBD1|NA|TRBV7-9|TRBJ2-7
TGTGCCAGCAGCTTAGTTACGACAGGGTTCTACGAGCAGTACTTC
CASSLVTTGFYEQYF
>TRBD1|NA|TRBV6-1|TRBJ1-5
TGTGCCAGCATCGGGACAGGGGGTAATCAGCCCCAGCATTTT
CASIGTGGNQPQHF
>NA|NA|TRBV28|TRBJ2-2
TGTGCCAGCAGCCAGGGGCCGGATATCACCGGGGAGCTGTTTTTT
CASSQGPDITGELFF
>TRBD2|NA|TRBV2|TRBJ2-1
TGTGCCAGCGTAGTACTAGCGGTCCGGAGTGAGCAGTTCTTC
CASVVLAVRSEQFF
>NA|NA|TRBV2|TRBJ2-1
TGTGCCAGCAATGAGTGGAATGAGCAGTTCTTC
CASNEWNEQFF
>NA|few|TRBV28|TRBJ1-2
TGTGCCAGCAGTTTGGGTTGGAAAGGGATGGGCTACACCTTC
CASSLGWKGMGYTF
>TRBD1|many|TRBV27|TRBJ2-7
TGTGCCAGCAGTGCCAGACAGGGAAGCGGCGAGCAGTACTTC
CASSARQGSGEQYF